A selection of T cell receptor beta chains follows, all from one sample in a study of early T cells in non-severe SARS-CoV-2 infection. In TCRdb, the 5' RACE reads were re-called with MiXCR into one record per CDR3 protein. Among around 50,000 distinct CDR3 sequences listed, around 9.1% were seen once. Sequencing was done on a sample of whole blood. The source is an adult who was a healthcare worker with PCR-confirmed SARS-CoV-2 infection or an uninfected control (not recorded which). Each CDR3 is given with its conserved first and last residue. Fields, in order: D gene, clone size, J gene, V gene, CDR3 DNA, CDR3 protein. The D gene is left open where the match is weak. Rows may omit the clone size; those that give it use once, few, many or a size class.

- | few | TRBJ1-1 | TRBV7-9 | TGTGCCAGCAGCTCCCCCGGGACCCGCATAGTGAACACTGAAGCTTTCTTT | CASSSPGTRIVNTEAFF
TRBD1 | - | TRBJ2-5 | TRBV7-2 | TGTGCCAGCAGCTTACAGGACAGGGTAAAAGAGACCCAGTGCTTC | CASSLQDRVKETQCF
- | - | TRBJ1-2 | TRBV18 | TGTGCCAGCTCACCACCGCCCATCGACGGCCACCTTAACTATGGCTACACCTTC | CASSPPPIDGHLNYGYTF
TRBD1 | many | TRBJ2-1 | TRBV6-1 | TGTGCCAGCAGTGCGACAGGGGGCCATGAGCAGTTCTTC | CASSATGGHEQFF
TRBD2 | many | TRBJ2-5 | TRBV30 | TGTGCCTGGATGACTAGCGGGAGGGCCCAAGAGACCCAGTACTTC | CAWMTSGRAQETQYF
- | few | TRBJ2-5 | TRBV7-6 | TGTGCCAGCAGCCGGACAGAAGAGACCCAGTACTTC | CASSRTEETQYF
- | - | TRBJ2-1 | TRBV7-9 | TGTGCCAGCAGCCGTTTTAGCGAAGAGCAGTTCTTC | CASSRFSEEQFF
- | few | TRBJ1-2 | TRBV29-1 | TGCAGCGTTGGCAGGAACGATGGCTACACCTTC | CSVGRNDGYTF
- | many | TRBJ1-4 | TRBV30 | TGTGCCTGGAGAAGTGGGAATGAAAAACTGTTTTTT | CAWRSGNEKLFF
- | many | TRBJ2-5 | TRBV4-1 | TGCGCCAGCAGCCCAAGATTGGGGGCCCAAGAGACCCAGTACTTC | CASSPRLGAQETQYF
TRBD1 | many | TRBJ1-3 | TRBV20-1 | TGCAGTGCGGAAACAGGGGGATGGTCTGGAAACACCATATATTTT | CSAETGGWSGNTIYF
TRBD2 | - | TRBJ2-5 | TRBV20-1 | TGCAGTGCTAGAGATCCCAATAGCGGGGCGGTGGAGACCCAGTACTTC | CSARDPNSGAVETQYF
- | many | TRBJ1-4 | TRBV12-3/TRBV12-4 | TGTGCCAGCACCACGGACAGTCCACCTAATGAAAAACTGTTTTTT | CASTTDSPPNEKLFF
TRBD1 | many | TRBJ2-7 | TRBV4-1 | TGCGCCAGCAGCCAAGGGTTGTCCCAGGGACAGGTCTCCTACGAGCAGTACTTC | CASSQGLSQGQVSYEQYF
TRBD2 | many | TRBJ2-7 | TRBV20-1 | TGCAGTGCTAGAGATGGGCGGGAGGGCCTAAGCGAGCAGTACTTC | CSARDGREGLSEQYF
TRBD2 | many | TRBJ2-5 | TRBV12-3/TRBV12-4 | TGTGCCAGTACGTGGACTAGCGGGAGTGCGACCCAGTACTTC | CASTWTSGSATQYF
- | few | TRBJ2-5 | TRBV4-1 | TGCGCCAGCAGCCAGGACCATTGGGGGACACGAGAAGAGACCCAGTACTTC | CASSQDHWGTREETQYF
TRBD2 | few | TRBJ2-5 | TRBV28 | TGTGCCAGCAGTTTCGGAGCGGGGACTCAAGAGACCCAGTACTTC | CASSFGAGTQETQYF
- | many | TRBJ1-2 | TRBV20-1 | TGCAGTGCTAGCAGCAACTCGGGTTTGAACTATGGCTACACCTTC | CSASSNSGLNYGYTF
- | - | TRBJ2-7 | TRBV7-6 | TGTGCCAGCAGCTTAGATTGGGGAGCCTACGAGCAGTACTTC | CASSLDWGAYEQYF
TRBD2 | few | TRBJ2-3 | TRBV5-8 | TGTGCCAGCAGCGGCCTAGCGGGAGTCTACACAGATACGCAGTATTTT | CASSGLAGVYTDTQYF
- | few | TRBJ2-7 | TRBV7-8 | TGTGCCAGCAGCTTAGTGGCGGAGACGGCCGAGCAGTACTTC | CASSLVAETAEQYF
TRBD2 | few | TRBJ2-3 | TRBV10-2 | TGCGCCAGCAGTGAATCGGCGGGAGGTACCACAGATACGCAGTATTTT | CASSESAGGTTDTQYF
- | - | TRBJ2-1 | TRBV4-2 | TGTGCCAGCAGCCCGGGAGTACACAATGAGCAGTTCTTC | CASSPGVHNEQFF
TRBD2 | many | TRBJ2-5 | TRBV12-3/TRBV12-4 | TGTGCCAGCGTTTTAGCGGGAAAGGGCGAGACCCAGTACTTC | CASVLAGKGETQYF
- | many | TRBJ1-1 | TRBV20-1 | TGCAGTGCTGACACCGACAGGAACACTGAAGCTTTCTTT | CSADTDRNTEAFF
- | many | TRBJ2-7 | TRBV28 | TGTGCCAGCAGTTTTACCCCGGCGGGGGCCCACGAGCAGTACTTC | CASSFTPAGAHEQYF
- | many | TRBJ2-6 | TRBV28 | TGTGCCAGCGGCCCTAGACAGAGATTTTCTGGGGCCAACGTCCTGACTTTC | CASGPRQRFSGANVLTF
- | few | TRBJ1-2 | TRBV7-3 | TGTGCCAGCAGCTTAACGGGGCATCAACCCTATGGCTACACCTTC | CASSLTGHQPYGYTF
- | few | TRBJ1-1 | TRBV4-2 | TGTGCCAGCAGCCAAGAGGGCAGGAGGTCCACTGAAGCTTTCTTT | CASSQEGRRSTEAFF
- | - | TRBJ2-1 | TRBV7-8 | TGTGCCAGCAGCTTAAATGGGGCCAACGGGAATGAGCAGTTCTTC | CASSLNGANGNEQFF
- | few | TRBJ2-3 | TRBV7-2 | TGTGCCAGCAGGTCGGGGGATACGCAGTATTTT | CASRSGDTQYF
TRBD2 | many | TRBJ2-7 | TRBV18 | TGTGCCAGCTCACCACGAGTAGCGGGAGGTGGAATGTACGAGCAGTACTTC | CASSPRVAGGGMYEQYF
TRBD1 | - | TRBJ1-6 | TRBV5-1 | TGCGCCAGCAGCTTGGAGGGGGCCGATAATTCACCCCTCCACTTT | CASSLEGADNSPLHF
- | - | TRBJ1-3 | TRBV5-5 | TGTGCCAGCAGCTTTGACCAATACTCTGGAAACACCATATATTTT | CASSFDQYSGNTIYF
- | many | TRBJ2-1 | TRBV5-1 | TGCGCCAGCAGCCATCCCCTAGGGGGCGGGAACAACAATGAGCAGTTCTTC | CASSHPLGGGNNNEQFF
TRBD2 | few | TRBJ2-7 | TRBV20-1 | TGCAGTGCTAGAAAACTAGCGGTCGGGACCTACGAGCAGTACTTC | CSARKLAVGTYEQYF
- | many | TRBJ2-4 | TRBV2 | TGTGCCAGCAGTGAAACAGGGGCGGGACGGGCCAAAAACATTCAGTACTTC | CASSETGAGRAKNIQYF
TRBD1 | few | TRBJ2-1 | TRBV4-1 | TGCGCCAGCAGCCAAGGTCCGGGACAGGGGGTGAATGAGCAGTTCTTC | CASSQGPGQGVNEQFF
TRBD1 | - | TRBJ1-1 | TRBV12-3/TRBV12-4 | TGTGCCAGCAGTTTGGGGGGACAGGGGTACACTGAAGCTTTCTTT | CASSLGGQGYTEAFF
- | - | TRBJ2-5 | TRBV5-1 | TGCGCCAGCAGCTTAGGGATTTTCGACGACGAGACCCAGTACTTC | CASSLGIFDDETQYF
TRBD2 | - | TRBJ2-1 | TRBV7-2 | TGTGCCAGCAGCTTAGGACGGCTAGCGGGAGGAGCCAATGAGCAGTTCTTC | CASSLGRLAGGANEQFF
TRBD1 | many | TRBJ1-1 | TRBV5-5 | TGTGCCAGCAGCCCCGGACAGGGAATCGACACTGAAGCTTTCTTT | CASSPGQGIDTEAFF
- | few | TRBJ2-7 | TRBV28 | TGTGCCACCCACCGGGGGAGCACCTACGAGCAGTACTTC | CATHRGSTYEQYF
- | - | TRBJ2-7 | TRBV7-9 | TGTGCCAGCACCATCGTCTCTTACGAGCAGTACTTC | CASTIVSYEQYF
TRBD1 | many | TRBJ1-2 | TRBV6-5 | TGTGCCAGCAGGATGGACAGGGTCCGCGGCTACACCTTC | CASRMDRVRGYTF
TRBD2 | many | TRBJ2-2 | TRBV7-2 | TGTGCCAGCAGCTTGAACAGCGGGAGGGGGACCGGGGAGCTGTTTTTT | CASSLNSGRGTGELFF
- | many | TRBJ1-2 | TRBV18 | TGTGCCAGCTCACCGCCGACAGAGAGCTATGGCTACACCTTC | CASSPPTESYGYTF
TRBD1 | many | TRBJ2-7 | TRBV20-1 | TGCAGTACCGAGGACAGGGGGTTCTCCTACGAGCAGTACTTC | CSTEDRGFSYEQYF
TRBD1 | - | TRBJ2-7 | TRBV4-1 | TGCGCCAGCAGCCAAACCGGGACAGGGGACTACGAGCAGTACTTC | CASSQTGTGDYEQYF
- | many | TRBJ2-7 | TRBV30 | TGTGCCTGGTTGTCATCAAGGAGCTCCTACGAGCAGTACTTC | CAWLSSRSSYEQYF
- | - | TRBJ1-3 | TRBV6-1 | TGTGCCAGCAGCTACGCTCACGATGGAAACACCATATATTTT | CASSYAHDGNTIYF
- | many | TRBJ2-3 | TRBV19 | TGTGCCAGTAGGATAGAGGGGACAGATACGCAGTATTTT | CASRIEGTDTQYF
- | many | TRBJ1-1 | TRBV27 | TGTGCCAGCAGGAAGAGGTCCTTGGGCACTGAAGCTTTCTTT | CASRKRSLGTEAFF
- | few | TRBJ1-1 | TRBV7-8 | TGTGCCAGCAGCTTAAGTTTCCCGGAGAACACTGAAGCTTTCTTT | CASSLSFPENTEAFF
- | - | TRBJ2-1 | TRBV6-1 | TGTGCCAGCAGTGAATCCCCCGGGTCGATCTTC | CASSESPGSIF
- | - | TRBJ2-2 | TRBV5-5 | TGTGCCAGCAGCTTAGGCCTTACCGGGGAGCTGTTTTTT | CASSLGLTGELFF